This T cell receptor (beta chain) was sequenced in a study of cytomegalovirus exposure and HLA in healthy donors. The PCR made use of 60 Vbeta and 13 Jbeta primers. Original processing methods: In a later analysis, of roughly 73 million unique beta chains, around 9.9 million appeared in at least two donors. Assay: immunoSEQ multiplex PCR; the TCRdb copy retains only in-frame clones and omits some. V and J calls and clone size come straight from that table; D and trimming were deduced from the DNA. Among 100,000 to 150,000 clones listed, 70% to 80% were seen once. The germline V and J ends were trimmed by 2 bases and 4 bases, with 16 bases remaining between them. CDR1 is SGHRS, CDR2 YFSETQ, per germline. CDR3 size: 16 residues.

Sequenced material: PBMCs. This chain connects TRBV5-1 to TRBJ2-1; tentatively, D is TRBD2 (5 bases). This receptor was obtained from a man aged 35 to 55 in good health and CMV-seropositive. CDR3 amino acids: CASSFITRGLYNEQFF. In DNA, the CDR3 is TGCGCCAGCAGCTTCATAACCCGAGGGTTATACAATGAGCAGTTCTTC.